This T cell receptor (beta chain) was identified in a study of blood T cell repertoires in COVID-19. On the study more broadly: Donors in the United States, Italy and Spain gave samples during acute or convalescent COVID-19. Sources were T cells, B-cell-depleted T cells, or PBMCs; the material itself was cDNA or gDNA.

Using immunoSEQ multiplex PCR, the repertoire was profiled, and TCRdb retains in-frame clones only, with some absent. Counted here are about 130,000 clones, approximately 77% occurring once; the ten biggest clones make up about 18%. CDR1 and CDR2 (germline): MNHEY, SVGEGT. Deletions cut 2 bases from V and 0 bases from J, with 8 bases between. CDR3 size: 14 residues. The clonotype was recovered from a man aged 80 or over with acute or convalescent COVID-19. Sequencing was performed on peripheral blood. The V and J genes are TRBV6-2 or TRBV6-3 and TRBJ2-7; the D is unclear. The CDR3 sequence is CASSYAAPSYEQYF. Here the CDR3 DNA reads TGTGCCAGCAGTTACGCGGCGCCCTCCTACGAGCAGTACTTC.